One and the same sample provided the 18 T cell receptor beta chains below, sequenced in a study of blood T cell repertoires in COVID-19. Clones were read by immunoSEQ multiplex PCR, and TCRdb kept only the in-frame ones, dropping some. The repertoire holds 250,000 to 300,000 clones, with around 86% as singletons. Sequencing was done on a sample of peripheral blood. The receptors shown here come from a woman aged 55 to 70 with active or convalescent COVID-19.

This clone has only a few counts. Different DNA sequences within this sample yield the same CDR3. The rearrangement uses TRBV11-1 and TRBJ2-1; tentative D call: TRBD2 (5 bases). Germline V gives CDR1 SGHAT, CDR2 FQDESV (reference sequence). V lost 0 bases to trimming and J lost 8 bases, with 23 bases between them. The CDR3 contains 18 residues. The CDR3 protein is CASSLAGFSGQSGDEQFF. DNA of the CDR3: TGTGCCAGCAGCTTAGCGGGTTTTTCCGGTCAGTCCGGGGATGAGCAGTTCTTC.

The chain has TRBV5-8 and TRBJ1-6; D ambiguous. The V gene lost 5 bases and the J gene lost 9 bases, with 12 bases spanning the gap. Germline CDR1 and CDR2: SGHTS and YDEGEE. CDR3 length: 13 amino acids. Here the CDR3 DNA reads TGTGCCAGCAGTGGCGTTCGAGGTTCACCCCTCCACTTT. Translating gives CASSGVRGSPLHF. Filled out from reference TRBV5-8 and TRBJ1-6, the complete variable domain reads EAGVTQSPTHLIKTRGQQATLRCSPISGHTSVYWYQQALGLGLQFLLWYDEGEERNRGNFPPRFSGRQFPNYSSELNVNALELEDSALYLCASSGVRGSPLHFGNGTRLTVT.

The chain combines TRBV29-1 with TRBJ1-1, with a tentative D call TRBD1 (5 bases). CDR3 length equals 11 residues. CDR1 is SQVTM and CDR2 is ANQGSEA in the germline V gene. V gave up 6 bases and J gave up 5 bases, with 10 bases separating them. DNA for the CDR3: TGCAGCGTGGCCCGGGGGACTGAAGCTTTCTTT. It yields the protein CSVARGTEAFF.

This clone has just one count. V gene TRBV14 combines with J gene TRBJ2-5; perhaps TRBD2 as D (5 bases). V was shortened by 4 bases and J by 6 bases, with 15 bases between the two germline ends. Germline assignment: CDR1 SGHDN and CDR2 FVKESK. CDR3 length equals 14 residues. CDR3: CASSPTLGVQTQYF. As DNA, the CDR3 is TGTGCCAGCAGCCCCACCCTCGGGGTTCAGACCCAGTACTTC.

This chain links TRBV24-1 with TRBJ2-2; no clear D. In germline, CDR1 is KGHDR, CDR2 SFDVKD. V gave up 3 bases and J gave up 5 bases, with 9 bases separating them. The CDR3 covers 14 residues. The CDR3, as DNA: TGTGCCACCAGTGATGGGCTTAATACCGGGGAGCTGTTTTTT. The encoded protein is CATSDGLNTGELFF.

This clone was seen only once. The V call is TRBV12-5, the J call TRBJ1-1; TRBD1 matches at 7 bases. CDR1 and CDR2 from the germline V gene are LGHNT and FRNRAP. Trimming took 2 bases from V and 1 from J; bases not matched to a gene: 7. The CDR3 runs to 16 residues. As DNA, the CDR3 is TGTGCTAGTGGTTTGATTGTACAGGGGTGGAACACTGAAGCTTTCTTT. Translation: CASGLIVQGWNTEAFF.

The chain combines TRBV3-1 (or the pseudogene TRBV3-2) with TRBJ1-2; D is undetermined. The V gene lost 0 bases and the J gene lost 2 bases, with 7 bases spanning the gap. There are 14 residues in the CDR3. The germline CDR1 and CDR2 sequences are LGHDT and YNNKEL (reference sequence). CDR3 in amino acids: CASSQDRGNYGYTF. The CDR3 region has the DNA TGTGCCAGCAGCCAAGATCGCGGGAACTATGGCTACACCTTC.

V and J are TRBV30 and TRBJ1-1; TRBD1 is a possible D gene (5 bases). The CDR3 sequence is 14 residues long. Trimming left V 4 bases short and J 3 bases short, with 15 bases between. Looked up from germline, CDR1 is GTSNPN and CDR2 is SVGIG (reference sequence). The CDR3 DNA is TGTGCCTGGAAAGGGGTCCGAAGGGACACTGAAGCTTTCTTT. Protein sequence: CAWKGVRRDTEAFF.

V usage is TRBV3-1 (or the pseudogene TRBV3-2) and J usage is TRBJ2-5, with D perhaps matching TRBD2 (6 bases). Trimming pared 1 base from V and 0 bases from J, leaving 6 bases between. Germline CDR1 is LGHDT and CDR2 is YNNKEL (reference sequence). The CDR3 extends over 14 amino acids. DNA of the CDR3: TGTGCCAGCAGCCAAGGCGGGGACCAAGAGACCCAGTACTTC. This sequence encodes CASSQGGDQETQYF.

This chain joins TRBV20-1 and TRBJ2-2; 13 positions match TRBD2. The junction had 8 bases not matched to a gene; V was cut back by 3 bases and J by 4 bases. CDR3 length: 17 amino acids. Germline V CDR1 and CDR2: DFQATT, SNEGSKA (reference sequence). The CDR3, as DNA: TGCAGTGCTAGTAGCGGACTAGCGGGGGCCTTCACCGGGGAGCTGTTTTTT. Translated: CSASSGLAGAFTGELFF.

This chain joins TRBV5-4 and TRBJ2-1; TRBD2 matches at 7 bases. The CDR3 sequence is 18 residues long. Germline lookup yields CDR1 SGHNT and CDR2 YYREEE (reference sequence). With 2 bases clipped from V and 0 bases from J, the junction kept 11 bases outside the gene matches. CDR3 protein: CASSFRTSGVSSYNEQFF. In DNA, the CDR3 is TGTGCCAGCAGCTTCCGGACTAGTGGGGTGAGCTCCTACAATGAGCAGTTCTTC.

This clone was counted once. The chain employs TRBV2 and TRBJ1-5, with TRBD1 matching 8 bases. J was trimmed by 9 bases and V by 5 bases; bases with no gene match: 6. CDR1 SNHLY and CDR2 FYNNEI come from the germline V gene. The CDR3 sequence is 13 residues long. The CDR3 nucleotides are TGTGCCAGCAGTTCGGACAGGGAGAGGCCCCAGCATTTT. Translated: CASSSDRERPQHF.

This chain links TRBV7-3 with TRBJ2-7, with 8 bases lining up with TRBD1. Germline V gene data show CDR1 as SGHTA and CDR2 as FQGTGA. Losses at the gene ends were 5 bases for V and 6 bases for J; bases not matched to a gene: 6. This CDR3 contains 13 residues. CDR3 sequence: CASSADRASEQYF. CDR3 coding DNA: TGTGCCAGCAGCGCGGACAGGGCAAGCGAGCAGTACTTC.

The CDR3 sequence is CAIVQTGGLNTEAFF. The DNA for the CDR3 is TGTGCCATCGTACAAACAGGGGGATTGAACACTGAAGCTTTCTTT. The chain has TRBV10-3 and TRBJ1-1; 8 nucleotides agree with TRBD1. Trimming cost V 8 bases and J 0 bases; bases outside gene matches: 8. CDR3 length: 15 amino acids. Germline CDR1 and CDR2: ENHRY and SYGVKD.

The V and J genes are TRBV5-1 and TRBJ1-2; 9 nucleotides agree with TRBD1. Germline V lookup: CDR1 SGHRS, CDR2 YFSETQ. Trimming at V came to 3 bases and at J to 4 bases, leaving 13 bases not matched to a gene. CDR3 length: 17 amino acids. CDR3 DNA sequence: TGCGCCAGCAGCTCTCATACTGGGGACAGGGTAATCTATGGCTACACCTTC. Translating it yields CASSSHTGDRVIYGYTF. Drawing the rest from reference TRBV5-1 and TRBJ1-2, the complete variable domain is KAGVTQTPRYLIKTRGQQVTLSCSPISGHRSVSWYQQTPGQGLQFLFEYFSETQRNKGNFPGRFSGRQFSNSRSEMNVSTLELGDSALYLCASSSHTGDRVIYGYTFGSGTRLTVV.

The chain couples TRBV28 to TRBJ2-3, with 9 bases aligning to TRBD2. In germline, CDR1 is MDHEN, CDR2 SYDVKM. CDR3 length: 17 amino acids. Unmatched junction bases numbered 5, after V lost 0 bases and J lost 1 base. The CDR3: CASSLWWRTSGTDTQYF. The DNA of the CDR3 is TGTGCCAGCAGTTTATGGTGGCGGACTAGCGGCACAGATACGCAGTATTTT.

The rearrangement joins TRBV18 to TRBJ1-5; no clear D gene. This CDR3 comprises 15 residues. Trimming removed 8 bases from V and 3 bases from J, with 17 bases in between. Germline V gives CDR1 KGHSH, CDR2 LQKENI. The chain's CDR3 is CASPQDGNLNQPQHF. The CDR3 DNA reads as TGTGCCAGCCCCCAAGACGGGAATCTCAATCAGCCCCAGCATTTT.

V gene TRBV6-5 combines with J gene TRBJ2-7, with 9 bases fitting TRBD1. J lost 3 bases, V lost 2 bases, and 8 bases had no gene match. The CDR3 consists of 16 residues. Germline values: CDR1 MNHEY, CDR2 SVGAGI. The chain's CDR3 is CASSYDVPGQGYEQYF. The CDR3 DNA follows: TGTGCCAGCAGTTACGATGTCCCGGGACAGGGCTACGAGCAGTACTTC.